This T cell receptor (beta chain) appears in the sequencing data of a study of identical twins' blood T cells. This clonotype has ten or more counts. Trimming cost V 0 bases and J 10 bases, with 4 bases left between them. The CDR3 runs to 12 residues. CDR1 is ENHRY, CDR2 SYGVKD, per germline. TCRdb re-analysed the 5' RACE reads in MiXCR, keeping a single row per CDR3 protein. The repertoire holds roughly 340,000 distinct CDR3 sequences, with roughly 28% as singletons. Sequenced material: PBMCs. The chain carries TRBV10-3 and TRBJ1-6; D is unresolved. The TCR sequence derives from a woman between 18 and 50 years old in good health. CDR3 protein: CAISESGSPLHF. The CDR3 DNA is TGTGCCATCAGTGAGTCCGGATCACCCCTCCACTTT.